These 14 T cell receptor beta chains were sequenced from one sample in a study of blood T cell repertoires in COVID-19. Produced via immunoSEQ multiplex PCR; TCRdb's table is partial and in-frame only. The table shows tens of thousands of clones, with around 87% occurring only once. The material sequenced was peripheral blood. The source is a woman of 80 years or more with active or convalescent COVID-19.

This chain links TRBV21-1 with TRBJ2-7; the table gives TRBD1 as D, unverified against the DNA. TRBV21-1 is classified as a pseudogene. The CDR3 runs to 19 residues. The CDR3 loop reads CASSAPPGQLKSPSYEQYF. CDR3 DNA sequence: TGTGCCAGCAGCGCTCCCCCGGGACAGCTAAAATCACCCTCCTACGAGCAGTACTTC.

The CDR3 DNA follows: TGTGCCAGCAGTCCAGGCTTTTTCACAGATACGCAGTATTTT. This codes for CASSPGFFTDTQYF. The rearrangement uses TRBV6-5 and TRBJ2-3; no reliable D call. Trimming took off 5 bases at V and 2 bases at J, with 11 bases between the two ends. The CDR3 is made up of 14 amino acids. Per germline, CDR1 MNHEY and CDR2 SVGAGI.

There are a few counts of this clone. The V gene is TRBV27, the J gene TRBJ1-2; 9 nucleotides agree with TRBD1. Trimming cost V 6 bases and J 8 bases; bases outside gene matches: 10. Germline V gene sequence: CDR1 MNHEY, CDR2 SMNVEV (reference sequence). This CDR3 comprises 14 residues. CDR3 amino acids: CASRRQGEVGGYTF. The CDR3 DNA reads TGTGCCAGCAGAAGACAGGGGGAAGTTGGGGGCTACACCTTC.

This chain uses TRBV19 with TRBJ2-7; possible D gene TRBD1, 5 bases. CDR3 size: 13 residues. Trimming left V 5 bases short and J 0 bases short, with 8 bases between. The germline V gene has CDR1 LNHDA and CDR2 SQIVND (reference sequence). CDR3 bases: TGTGCCAGTAGTTGGGGCTTCTCCTACGAGCAGTACTTC. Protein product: CASSWGFSYEQYF.

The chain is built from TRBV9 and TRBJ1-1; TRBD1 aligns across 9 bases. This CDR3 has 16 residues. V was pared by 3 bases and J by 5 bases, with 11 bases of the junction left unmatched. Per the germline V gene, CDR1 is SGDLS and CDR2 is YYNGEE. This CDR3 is CASSAGTGRIRTEAFF. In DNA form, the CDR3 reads TGTGCCAGCAGCGCCGGGACAGGGAGAATCCGGACTGAAGCTTTCTTT.

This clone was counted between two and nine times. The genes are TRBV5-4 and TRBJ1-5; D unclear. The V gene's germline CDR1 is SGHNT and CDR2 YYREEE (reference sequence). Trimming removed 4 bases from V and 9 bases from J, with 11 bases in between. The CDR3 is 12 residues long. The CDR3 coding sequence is TGTGCCAGCAGCCGGCGAGGGTCGCCCCAGCATTTT. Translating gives CASSRRGSPQHF.

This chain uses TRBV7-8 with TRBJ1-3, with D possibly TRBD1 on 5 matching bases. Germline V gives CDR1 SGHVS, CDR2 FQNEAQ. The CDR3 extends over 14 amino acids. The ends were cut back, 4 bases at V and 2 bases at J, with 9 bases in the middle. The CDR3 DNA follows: TGTGCCAGCAGCTCCGACAGCGCTGGAAACACCATATATTTT. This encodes CASSSDSAGNTIYF.

In nucleotides, the CDR3 is TGTGCCAGCCGGAGCGGGAGGGGGAGATTGTACGAGCAGTACTTC. It encodes CASRSGRGRLYEQYF. The rearrangement links TRBV3-1 (or the pseudogene TRBV3-2) to TRBJ2-7; TRBD2 matches at 10 bases. The CDR3 is 15 amino acids. Germline CDR1 reads LGHDT; CDR2 reads YNNKEL (reference sequence). V lost 8 bases to trimming and J lost 4 bases; unmatched junction nucleotides: 11.

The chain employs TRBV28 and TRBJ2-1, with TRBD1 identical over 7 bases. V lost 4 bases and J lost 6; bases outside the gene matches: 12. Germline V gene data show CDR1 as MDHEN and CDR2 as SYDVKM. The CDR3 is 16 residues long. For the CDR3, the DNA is TGTGCCAGCAGTTCAGAGTGGGACAGCTGGGGCAATGAGCAGTTCTTC. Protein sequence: CASSSEWDSWGNEQFF.

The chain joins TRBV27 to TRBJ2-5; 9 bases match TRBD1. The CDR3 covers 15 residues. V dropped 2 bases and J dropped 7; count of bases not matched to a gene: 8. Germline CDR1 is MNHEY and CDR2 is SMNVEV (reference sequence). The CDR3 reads CASSLRTGTGWTQYF. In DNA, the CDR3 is TGTGCCAGCAGTTTACGAACCGGGACAGGGTGGACCCAGTACTTC.

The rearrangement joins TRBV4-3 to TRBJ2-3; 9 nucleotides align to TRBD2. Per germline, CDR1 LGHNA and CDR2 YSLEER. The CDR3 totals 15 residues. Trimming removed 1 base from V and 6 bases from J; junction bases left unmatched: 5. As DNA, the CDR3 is TGCGCCAGCAGCCAAGGAACTAGCGGGTTGGATACGCAGTATTTT. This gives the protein CASSQGTSGLDTQYF.

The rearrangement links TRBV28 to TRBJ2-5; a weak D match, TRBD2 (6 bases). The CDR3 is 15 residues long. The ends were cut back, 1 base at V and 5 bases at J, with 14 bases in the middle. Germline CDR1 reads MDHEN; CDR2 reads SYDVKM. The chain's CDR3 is CASSLSGGVGETQYF. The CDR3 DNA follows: TGTGCCAGCAGTTTATCCGGGGGAGTTGGGGAGACCCAGTACTTC.

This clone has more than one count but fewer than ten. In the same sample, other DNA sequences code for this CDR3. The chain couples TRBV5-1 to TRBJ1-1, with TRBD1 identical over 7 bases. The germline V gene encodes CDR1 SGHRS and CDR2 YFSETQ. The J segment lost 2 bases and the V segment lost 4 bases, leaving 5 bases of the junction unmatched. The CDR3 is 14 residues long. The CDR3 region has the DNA TGCGCCAGCAGCAGGGGACAGTCAAACACTGAAGCTTTCTTT. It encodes CASSRGQSNTEAFF.

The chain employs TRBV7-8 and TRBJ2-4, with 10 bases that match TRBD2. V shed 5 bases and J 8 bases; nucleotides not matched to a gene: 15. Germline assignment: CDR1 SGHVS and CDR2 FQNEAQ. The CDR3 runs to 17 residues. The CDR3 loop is CASSLGLAAPNGDIQYF. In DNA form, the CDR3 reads TGTGCCAGCAGCCTAGGACTAGCGGCCCCAAACGGGGACATTCAGTACTTC. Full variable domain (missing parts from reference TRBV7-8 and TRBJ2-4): GAGVSQSPRYKVAKRGQDVALRCDPISGHVSLFWYQQALGQGPEFLTYFQNEAQLDKSGLPSDRFFAERPEGSVSTLKIQRTQQEDSAVYLCASSLGLAAPNGDIQYFGAGTRLSVL.